The T cell receptor (beta chain) under discussion was sequenced for a study of blood T cell repertoires in COVID-19. The assay was immunoSEQ multiplex PCR, and TCRdb's table has in-frame clones only and misses some. Of some 320,000 clones listed, less than 85% are singletons. Trimming took 1 base from V and 4 from J, leaving 10 bases between them. The CDR3 has 14 amino acids. CDR1 is SGHRS and CDR2 is YFSETQ in the germline V gene. Sample: PBMCs or T cells enriched from blood (not recorded which). This sequence joins TRBV5-1 and TRBJ2-3; D is perhaps TRBD2 (6 bases). This clonotype was sampled from a woman in her thirties who had been exposed to COVID-19. The CDR3 here is CASSLSASADTQYF. CDR3 in DNA: TGCGCCAGCAGCTTGTCGGCTAGCGCAGATACGCAGTATTTT.